This paragraph covers one T cell receptor (beta chain) sequence. As yet, its antigen is unknown. The sample comes from a study of radiotherapy plus CTLA-4 blockade in lung cancer. General study findings and limits: Blood saw expansion of tumor-derived TCR clones after radiotherapy plus ipilimumab. With interferon-beta, early dynamics of blood T cell clones were reported to best predict response.

TCRdb's copy holds only in-frame clones and misses some; the assay was immunoSEQ multiplex PCR. The table records about 85,000 clones, approximately 83% of them present only once. People whose metastatic non-small-cell lung cancer was chemo-refractory got focal radiation along with CTLA-4 blockade by ipilimumab. V was cut by 1 base and J by 4 bases, with 8 bases left in between. CDR3 length equals 13 residues. Germline V gives CDR1 SEHNR, CDR2 FQNEAQ (reference sequence). The genes are TRBV7-9 and TRBJ2-7; D is uncertain. This TCR came from a human donor with non-small cell lung cancer who had a partial response to radiotherapy plus ipilimumab. The sequenced sample was peripheral blood, obtained from a patient treated with radiotherapy plus ipilimumab. CDR3 bases: TGTGCCAGCAGCTTAGTTTCCGGTTACGAGCAGTACTTC. Its translation: CASSLVSGYEQYF.